This T cell receptor (beta chain) was recorded in a study of monozygotic twins with inflammatory bowel disease. Concerning this clonotype itself: Its antigen is undetermined.

TCRdb reprocessed the 5' RACE reads and stores each CDR3 protein as one record, lacking DNA. The listing records about 210,000 distinct CDR3 sequences. Study results and caveats: No discrimination was achieved between different T cell subtypes.

With no T cell sorting beforehand, total RNA was isolated from whole blood. Sample: blood. The receptor was isolated from a human donor with ulcerative colitis or Crohn's disease, or a healthy co-twin of an affected twin (not recorded which).

CDR3 sequence: CSARDPSGQGPSYNEQFF. The chain carries TRBV20-1 and TRBJ2-1; as DNA is missing, the TRBD1 call by TCRdb cannot be tested. Germline V gene sequence: CDR1 DFQATT, CDR2 SNEGSKA (reference sequence). CDR3 size: 18 residues.